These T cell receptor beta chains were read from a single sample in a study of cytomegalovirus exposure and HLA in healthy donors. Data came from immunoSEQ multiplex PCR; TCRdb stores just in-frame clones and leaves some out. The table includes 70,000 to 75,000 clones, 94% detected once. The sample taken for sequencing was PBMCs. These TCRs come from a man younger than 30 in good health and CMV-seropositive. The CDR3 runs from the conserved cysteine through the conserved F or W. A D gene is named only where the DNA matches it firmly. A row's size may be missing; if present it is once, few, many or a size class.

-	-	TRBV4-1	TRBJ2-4	TGCGCCAGCAGCCAATTAGGGTTGACCGGCAGGGGCAAAAACATTCAGTACTTC	CASSQLGLTGRGKNIQYF
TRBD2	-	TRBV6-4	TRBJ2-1	TGTGCCAGCAGTGAACTCGGCGGGGGGGACAATGAGCAGTTCTTC	CASSELGGGDNEQFF
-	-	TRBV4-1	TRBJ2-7	TGCGCCAGCAGCGCGGGGCCGACAACCAGGGAAAGGTACGAGCAGTACTTC	CASSAGPTTRERYEQYF
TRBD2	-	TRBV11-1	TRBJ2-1	TGTGCCAGCAGCTTCCAAATTAGCGGGAGCTCCTACAATGAGCAGTTCTTC	CASSFQISGSSYNEQFF
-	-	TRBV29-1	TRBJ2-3	TGCAGCGCCGACGGGGGGCGCAACCCAGATACGCAGTATTTT	CSADGGRNPDTQYF
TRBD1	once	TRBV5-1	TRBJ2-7	TGCGCCAGCAGCGATGGTGACAGGGGACGGGACGAGCAGTACTTC	CASSDGDRGRDEQYF
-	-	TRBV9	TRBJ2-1	TGTGCCAGCAGCGCCTCGGTGGAGGAGCAGTTCTTC	CASSASVEEQFF
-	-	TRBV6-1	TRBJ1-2	TGTGCCAGCAGGACTGCTCGAGATCGTGGCTACACCTTC	CASRTARDRGYTF
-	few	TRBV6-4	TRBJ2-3	TGTGCCAGCAGTGAAGGGGAACTAAGCACAGATACGCAGTATTTT	CASSEGELSTDTQYF
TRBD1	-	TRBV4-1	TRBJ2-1	TGCGCCAGCAGCCACCCTACAGGGGTCAATGAGCAGTTCTTC	CASSHPTGVNEQFF
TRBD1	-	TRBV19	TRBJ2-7	TGTGCCAGTAGTCCCGCCGGGACAGGGGGCTACGAGCAGTACTTC	CASSPAGTGGYEQYF
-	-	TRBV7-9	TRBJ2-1	TGTGCCAGCAGCTTCCCGGGACATGTAGACAATGAGCAGTTCTTC	CASSFPGHVDNEQFF
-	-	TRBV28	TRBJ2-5	TGTGCCAGCAGTGTAAACGGCCTAGACCAAGAGACCCAGTACTTC	CASSVNGLDQETQYF
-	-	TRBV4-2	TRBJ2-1	TGTGCCAGCGTAGGTAGACTCTCGGGTGATGAGCAGTTCTTC	CASVGRLSGDEQFF
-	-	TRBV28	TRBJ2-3	TGTGCCAGCAGTTCGCCAGGGGAACACACAGATACGCAGTATTTT	CASSSPGEHTDTQYF
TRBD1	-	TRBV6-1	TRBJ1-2	TGTGCCAGCAGTGTCGCGGACAGGGCTAACTATGGCTACACCTTC	CASSVADRANYGYTF
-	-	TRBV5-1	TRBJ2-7	TGCGCCAGCAGCTTGGGGCCAGGAACTTCCTACGAGCAGTACTTC	CASSLGPGTSYEQYF
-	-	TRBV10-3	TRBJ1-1	TGTGCCATCAGGGCTCAGGGGATCATGAACACTGAAGCTTTCTTT	CAIRAQGIMNTEAFF
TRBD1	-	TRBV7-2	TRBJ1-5	TGTGCCAGCAGCTCGGGACAGGACCTCCCTTTGCTAAAGCATTTT	CASSSGQDLPLLKHF
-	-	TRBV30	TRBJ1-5	TGTGCCTGGAGTGTAGCAGGGAAGCCCCAGCATTTT	CAWSVAGKPQHF
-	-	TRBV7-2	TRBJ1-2	TGTGCCAGCCGCTTTGTCGGGCAGGGTGGCTACACCTTC	CASRFVGQGGYTF
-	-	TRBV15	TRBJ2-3	TGTGCCACCAGCAGGTCAATCCATACGCAGTATTTT	CATSRSIHTQYF
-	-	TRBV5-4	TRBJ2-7	TGTGCCAGCAGCCTGACAGCAGATGGGGTCGAGCAGTACTTC	CASSLTADGVEQYF
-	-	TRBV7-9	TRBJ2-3	TGTGCCAGCAGCTTAATGGCGGGGCGCACAGATACGCAGTATTTT	CASSLMAGRTDTQYF
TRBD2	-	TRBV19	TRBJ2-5	TGTGCCAGTACCCGGGGGAGGGGAGAGACCCAGTACTTC	CASTRGRGETQYF
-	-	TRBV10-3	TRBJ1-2	TGTGCCATCAGTGGGGGGGAGGACGGCTACACCTTC	CAISGGEDGYTF
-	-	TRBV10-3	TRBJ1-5	TGTGCCATCAGTGAGTCGAGGGGGTCAGGATCTCAGCCCCAGCATTTT	CAISESRGSGSQPQHF
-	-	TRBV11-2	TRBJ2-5	TGTGCCAGCAGCCGCGAGCGGCAAGAGACCCAGTACTTC	CASSRERQETQYF
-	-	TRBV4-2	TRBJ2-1	TGTGCCAGCAGCCAAGGCGGGCGGTACAATGAGCAGTTCTTC	CASSQGGRYNEQFF
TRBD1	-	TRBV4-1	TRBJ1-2	TGCGCCAGCAGTCACGGGACAGGGGCTTATGGCTACACCTTC	CASSHGTGAYGYTF
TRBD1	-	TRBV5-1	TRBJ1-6	TGCGCCAGCAGCTTCAGGACAGGCCAAGGAGATAATTCACCCCTCCACTTT	CASSFRTGQGDNSPLHF
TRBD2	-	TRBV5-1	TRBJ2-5	TGCGCCAGCAGCTCCCGACTAGCGGGACACCAAGAGACCCAGTACTTC	CASSSRLAGHQETQYF
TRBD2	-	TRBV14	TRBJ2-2	TGTGCCAGCAGCCAAAGGGTGCCGGAGCGGGAGAAAATAGAAACCGATATGAACACCGGGGAGCTGTTTTTT	CASSQRVPEREKIETDMNTGELFF
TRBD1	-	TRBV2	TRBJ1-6	TGTGCCAGCACCGTCCCGGGACAGGGAAAGGGTAATTCACCCCTCCACTTT	CASTVPGQGKGNSPLHF
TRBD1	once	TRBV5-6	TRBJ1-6	TGTGCCAGCAGTCAACAGGGGTTCGATTCACCCCTCCACTTT	CASSQQGFDSPLHF
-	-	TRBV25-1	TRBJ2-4	TGTGCCAGCAGTGAAGGGGGGAGTTCGGACATTCAGTACTTC	CASSEGGSSDIQYF
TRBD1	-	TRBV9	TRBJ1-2	TGTGCCAGCAGCGATGACAGGGCTCACTATGGCTACACCTTC	CASSDDRAHYGYTF
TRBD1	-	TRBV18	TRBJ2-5	TGTGCCAGCTCCCGGAACCCCTGGACAGGACAAGAGACCCAGTACTTC	CASSRNPWTGQETQYF
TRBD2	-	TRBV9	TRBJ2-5	TGTGCCAGCAGCGTAGGCCAAGCGGGGGCACAAGAGACCCAGTACTTC	CASSVGQAGAQETQYF
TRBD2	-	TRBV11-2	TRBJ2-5	TGTGCCAGCAGCCCAGTGGGGGGGATGAAGACCCAGTACTTC	CASSPVGGMKTQYF
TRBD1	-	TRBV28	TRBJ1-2	TGTGCCAGCAGTGGACCAACCTTCACCAGGGGGACCTCTCACTATGGCTACACCTTC	CASSGPTFTRGTSHYGYTF
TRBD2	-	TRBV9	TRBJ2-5	TGTGCCAGCAGCGTAGGTAGCGGGACCCAAGGTGCCCAGTACTTC	CASSVGSGTQGAQYF
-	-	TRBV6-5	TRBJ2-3	TGTGCCAGCTCCTTGGGAGGCACAGATACGCAGTATTTT	CASSLGGTDTQYF